The entry that follows covers one T cell receptor beta chain sequence. This specimen belongs to a study of blood T cell repertoires in COVID-19. Germline-derived CDR1 and CDR2 are SGHTA and FQGTGA. CDR3 length equals 15 residues. Trimming took off 0 bases at V and 1 base at J, with 6 bases between the two ends. Profiled with immunoSEQ multiplex PCR; TCRdb holds only in-frame clones, not every one. The repertoire holds roughly 290,000 clones, with about nine tenths as singletons. Input material: PBMCs or T cells enriched from blood (not recorded which). The genes are TRBV7-3 and TRBJ2-2; D unclear. The receptor was derived from a woman aged 40 to 50 who had recovered from COVID-19. In nucleotides, the CDR3 is TGTGCCAGCAGCTTAACCGTCCGGAACACCGGGGAGCTGTTTTTT. Translating it yields CASSLTVRNTGELFF.